What follows are 32 T cell receptor beta chains derived from one specimen sequenced in a study of PD-1 blockade in mismatch repair-deficient tumors. Libraries were prepared by immunoSEQ multiplex PCR; TCRdb keeps only in-frame clonotypes and omits some of them. Here the sample spans 80,000 to 100,000 clones, more than 65% being singletons. The specimen comprised peripheral blood, sampled 12 weeks after starting pembrolizumab. The receptor set was obtained from an adult with mismatch repair-deficient cancer.

The rearrangement uses TRBV14 and TRBJ2-1; 9 bases agree with TRBD2. Germline CDR1 and CDR2: SGHDN and FVKESK. With V trimmed by 4 bases and J by 2 bases, 6 bases remained unmatched. CDR3 length equals 16 residues. The DNA for the CDR3 is TGTGCCAGCAGCCCCACCCGACTAGCGGCCTACAATGAGCAGTTCTTC. Translated, it gives CASSPTRLAAYNEQFF.

This chain links TRBV5-1 with TRBJ1-2; D is unclear. V was cut by 1 base and J by 3 bases, with 13 bases left in between. This CDR3 is built from 15 residues. Germline CDR1 is SGHRS and CDR2 is YFSETQ. CDR3 loop: CASSLRVWRHYGYTF. CDR3 DNA: TGCGCCAGCAGCTTGCGGGTCTGGAGGCACTATGGCTACACCTTC.

V is TRBV6-6 and J is TRBJ2-1; D is perhaps TRBD2 (6 bases). The germline gives CDR1 MNHNY, CDR2 SVGAGI (reference sequence). This CDR3 is 15 amino acids long. V was cut by 2 bases and J by 5 bases, with 13 bases left in between. CDR3 bases: TGTGCCAGCAGTTACATGGCTAGCGCAAACAATGAGCAGTTCTTC. Translation: CASSYMASANNEQFF.

This rearrangement joins TRBV5-1 to TRBJ2-1; TRBD2 matches at 11 bases. Germline V CDR1 and CDR2: SGHRS, YFSETQ. Trimming took 4 bases from V and 0 from J; bases not matched to a gene: 3. The CDR3 contains 16 residues. The DNA of the CDR3 is TGCGCCAGCAGCGATACTAGCGGGAGCTCCTACAATGAGCAGTTCTTC. It yields the protein CASSDTSGSSYNEQFF. Together with reference TRBV5-1 and TRBJ2-1, the CDR3 gives the full variable domain: KAGVTQTPRYLIKTRGQQVTLSCSPISGHRSVSWYQQTPGQGLQFLFEYFSETQRNKGNFPGRFSGRQFSNSRSEMNVSTLELGDSALYLCASSDTSGSSYNEQFFGPGTRLTVL.

The chain combines TRBV4-1 with TRBJ1-3; possible D gene TRBD1, 5 bases. V shed 0 bases and J shed 2 bases, with 8 bases lying between them. This CDR3 has 15 amino acids. From germline, CDR1 is MGHRA and CDR2 YSYEKL. CDR3 bases: TGCGCCAGCAGCCAAGAACCCAGGGCTGGAAACACCATATATTTT. Protein: CASSQEPRAGNTIYF.

The chain recombines TRBV18 with TRBJ2-2; perhaps TRBD2 as D (6 bases). This CDR3 region has 15 residues. The germline CDR1 and CDR2 sequences are KGHSH and LQKENI. V was shortened by 8 bases and J by 0 bases, with 13 bases between the two germline ends. CDR3 nucleotide sequence: TGTGCCAGCCCACGGGCGGGGTCGAACACCGGGGAGCTGTTTTTT. Translation gives CASPRAGSNTGELFF.

V usage is TRBV6-1 and J usage is TRBJ2-7; possibly TRBD2 for D (6 bases). The germline V gene encodes CDR1 MNHNS and CDR2 SASEGT. The V gene lost 8 bases and the J gene lost 2 bases, with 10 bases spanning the gap. This CDR3 contains 12 residues. For the CDR3, the DNA is TGTGCCAGCGGGACTCATCCCTACGAGCAGTACTTC. It specifies CASGTHPYEQYF.

This chain joins TRBV19 and TRBJ2-1, with TRBD2 matching 8 bases. The trim removed 7 bases at V and 4 bases at J, leaving 9 bases unmatched. The CDR3 contains 15 residues. Germline V CDR1 and CDR2: LNHDA, SQIVND (reference sequence). CDR3 coding DNA: TGTGCCAGTAAATACCAGGCTAGCGGGTACAATGAGCAGTTCTTC. Its translation: CASKYQASGYNEQFF.

Only a few counts were recorded for this clone. V and J are TRBV28 and TRBJ1-2, with a weak D call TRBD1 (6 bases). Germline lookup yields CDR1 MDHEN and CDR2 SYDVKM. The CDR3 has 13 amino acids. V lost 5 bases, J lost 7 bases, and 14 bases lay in between. DNA of the CDR3: TGTGCCAGCAGTCTTTCAACAGGGCTTGGCTACACCTTC. Translated, it gives CASSLSTGLGYTF.

The chain has TRBV11-3 and TRBJ1-2; 7 bases are a match to TRBD1. Germline CDR1 is SGHNT and CDR2 is YENEEA. The ends lost 3 bases at V and 6 bases at J; junction bases unmatched: 10. This CDR3 region has 15 residues. The CDR3: CASSFSPGGQNGYTF. The DNA for the CDR3 is TGTGCCAGCAGCTTTTCACCAGGGGGGCAGAATGGCTACACCTTC.

The rearrangement links TRBV18 to TRBJ1-2; possibly TRBD1 for D (5 bases). CDR1 and CDR2 (germline): KGHSH, LQKENI. The V end lost 5 bases, the J end lost 5 bases, and 9 bases lay between the germline ends. This CDR3 is built from 12 residues. Written as DNA, the CDR3 is TGTGCCAGCTCAGGGGACCAGTATGGCTACACCTTC. Encoded protein: CASSGDQYGYTF.

The rearrangement joins TRBV18 to TRBJ2-2, with TRBD2 as a possible D gene (5 bases). Trimming left V 3 bases short and J 0 bases short, with 8 bases between. This CDR3 has 15 amino acids. Per the germline V gene, CDR1 is KGHSH and CDR2 is LQKENI. The CDR3 spells CASSPTGSNTGELFF. DNA for the CDR3: TGTGCCAGCTCACCGACGGGGTCGAACACCGGGGAGCTGTTTTTT.

The J gene is TRBJ1-3, the V gene TRBV28, with TRBD1 matching over 9 bases. Germline CDR1 reads MDHEN; CDR2 reads SYDVKM. This CDR3 is built from 17 residues. V gave up 5 bases and J gave up 0 bases; unmatched junction bases: 8. CDR3 sequence reads: CASSPSGQGISGNTIYF. The CDR3 bases are TGTGCCAGCAGTCCGTCAGGACAGGGGATCTCTGGAAACACCATATATTTT.

This clone has only one observation. Within the sample, other DNA sequences also encode this same CDR3. CDR3 DNA: TGTGCCAGCAGCTTAAGCCAAGAGACCCAGTACTTC. Its translation is CASSLSQETQYF. The rearrangement joins TRBV5-4 to TRBJ2-5; unclear D gene. This CDR3 region has 12 residues. V was clipped by 2 bases and J by 1 base, with 3 bases between them. The germline V gene encodes CDR1 SGHNT and CDR2 YYREEE (reference sequence).

The gene calls are TRBV5-4 and TRBJ2-2, with D maybe TRBD2 (5 bases). The CDR3 has 14 residues. The germline CDR1 and CDR2 sequences are SGHNT and YYREEE (reference sequence). Trimming removed 3 bases from V and 5 bases from J, with 11 bases in between. Here the CDR3 reads CASSSLALTGELFF. The CDR3 bases are TGTGCCAGCAGCTCCTTAGCGCTAACCGGGGAGCTGTTTTTT.

This rearrangement joins TRBV28 to TRBJ2-2; D unresolved. V was clipped by 8 bases and J by 7 bases, with 11 bases between them. In germline, CDR1 is MDHEN, CDR2 SYDVKM. CDR3 length: 12 residues. CDR3 amino acids: CASGRWGGELFF. The CDR3 DNA sequence: TGTGCCAGCGGTCGGTGGGGCGGGGAGCTGTTTTTT. The full variable domain, rest sourced from reference TRBV28 and TRBJ2-2, is DVKVTQSSRYLVKRTGEKVFLECVQDMDHENMFWYRQDPGLGLRLIYFSYDVKMKEKGDIPEGYSVSREKKERFSLILESASTNQTSMYLCASGRWGGELFFGEGSRLTVL.

The J gene is TRBJ2-5, the V gene TRBV28, with 13 positions matching TRBD2. J lost 14 bases, V lost 8 bases, and 8 bases had no gene match. The CDR3 is 12 residues long. CDR1 is MDHEN and CDR2 is SYDVKM in the germline V gene. CDR3 loop: CASRGTSGAPYF. The CDR3 nucleotides are TGTGCCAGCCGAGGGACTAGCGGGGCCCCCTACTTC.

The rearrangement joins TRBV2 to TRBJ2-7, with 7 bases that match TRBD1. From germline, CDR1 is SNHLY and CDR2 FYNNEI. This CDR3 has 14 residues. The junction had 5 bases not matched to a gene; V was cut back by 6 bases and J by 0 bases. Written as DNA, the CDR3 is TGTGCCAGCAGGGGACAGCTATCCTCCTACGAGCAGTACTTC. This sequence encodes CASRGQLSSYEQYF.

The gene calls are TRBV18 and TRBJ2-2; no reliable D call. The germline gives CDR1 KGHSH, CDR2 LQKENI. Trimming shortened V by 3 bases and J by 3 bases, and 2 bases separated the two germline ends. CDR3 length: 12 amino acids. CDR3 amino acids: CASSPDTGELFF. The CDR3 DNA is TGTGCCAGCTCACCGGACACCGGGGAGCTGTTTTTT. The whole variable domain, remainder taken from reference TRBV18 and TRBJ2-2, is NAGVMQNPRHLVRRRGQEARLRCSPMKGHSHVYWYRQLPEEGLKFMVYLQKENIIDESGMPKERFSAEFPKEGPSILRIQQVVRGDSAAYFCASSPDTGELFFGEGSRLTVL.

The chain joins TRBV6-1 to TRBJ2-7, with 9 bases aligning to TRBD2. This CDR3 region has 16 residues. V shed 2 bases, J shed 6 bases, and the junction held 11 bases outside the gene matches. Looked up from germline, CDR1 is MNHNS and CDR2 is SASEGT. As DNA, the CDR3 is TGTGCCAGCAGTGAAACCTGGGGCGGGAGGGCCTCCGAGCAGTACTTC. It is translated as CASSETWGGRASEQYF.

The V gene is TRBV30, the J gene TRBJ1-4; D is possibly TRBD1 (6 bases). Trimming removed 4 bases from V and 2 bases from J, with 14 bases in between. Germline V gives CDR1 GTSNPN, CDR2 SVGIG (reference sequence). This CDR3 region has 15 residues. The CDR3 here is CAWKPRGETNEKLFF. In DNA, the CDR3 is TGTGCCTGGAAACCTAGGGGGGAGACTAATGAAAAACTGTTTTTT. Full variable domain (rest looked up from reference TRBV30 and TRBJ1-4): SQTIHQWPATLVQPVGSPLSLECTVEGTSNPNLYWYRQAAGRGLQLLFYSVGIGQISSEVPQNLSASRPQDRQFILSSKKLLLSDSGFYLCAWKPRGETNEKLFFGSGTQLSVL.

The rearrangement uses TRBV7-3 and TRBJ2-3; D not certain. V was trimmed by 6 bases and J by 2 bases, leaving 3 bases between them. Germline V gives CDR1 SGHTA, CDR2 FQGTGA. The CDR3 runs to 11 residues. The CDR3 sequence: CASSSTDTQYF. Here the CDR3 DNA reads TGTGCCAGCAGTTCCACAGATACGCAGTATTTT.

Here the CDR3 reads CASSITSITEAFF. The CDR3 DNA follows: TGTGCCAGTAGTATCACTTCTATCACTGAAGCTTTCTTT. The rearrangement joins TRBV19 to TRBJ1-1; D not resolved. The germline gives CDR1 LNHDA, CDR2 SQIVND (reference sequence). V gave up 3 bases and J gave up 4 bases, with 9 bases separating them. The CDR3 consists of 13 residues.

This clone ranks as medium-sized. The chain's CDR3 is CASRHRDPYEQYF. The CDR3 DNA sequence: TGTGCCAGCAGACACAGGGATCCCTACGAGCAGTACTTC. The rearrangement joins TRBV6-1 to TRBJ2-7; TRBD1 is a possible D gene (6 bases). This CDR3 spans 13 amino acids. V shed 6 bases and J shed 2 bases, with 11 bases lying between them. CDR1 and CDR2 (germline): MNHNS, SASEGT.

The chain couples TRBV19 to TRBJ2-5; D gene uncertain. The CDR3 length is 14 residues. V dropped 1 base and J dropped 1 base, with 7 bases sitting between them. CDR1 and CDR2 from the germline V gene are LNHDA and SQIVND (reference sequence). The CDR3 coding sequence is TGTGCCAGTAGTATAGGACCGTTCCAAGAGACCCAGTACTTC. Its protein is CASSIGPFQETQYF.

The V and J genes are TRBV19 and TRBJ2-3; TRBD2 matches at 7 bases. CDR3 length: 15 residues. Germline V CDR1 and CDR2: LNHDA, SQIVND (reference sequence). With V trimmed by 3 bases and J by 0 bases, 3 bases remained unmatched. The CDR3 sequence: CASSISGISTDTQYF. As DNA, the CDR3 is TGTGCCAGTAGTATCAGCGGGATTAGCACAGATACGCAGTATTTT.

The V and J genes are TRBV19 and TRBJ2-1; 12 nucleotides align to TRBD2. The J segment lost 5 bases and the V segment lost 7 bases, leaving 3 bases of the junction unmatched. The CDR3 is 14 amino acids. In germline, CDR1 is LNHDA, CDR2 SQIVND (reference sequence). The CDR3 reads CASTGLAGNNEQFF. As DNA, the CDR3 is TGTGCCAGTACCGGACTAGCGGGGAACAATGAGCAGTTCTTC.

The V and J genes are TRBV28 and TRBJ1-4, with 10 bases matching TRBD1. V shed 5 bases, J shed 7 bases, and the junction held 10 bases outside the gene matches. CDR1 is MDHEN and CDR2 is SYDVKM in the germline V gene. The CDR3 totals 16 residues. CDR3 loop: CASSQLSGTGVEKLFF. CDR3 in DNA: TGTGCCAGCAGTCAACTCTCCGGGACAGGGGTTGAAAAACTGTTTTTT.

V is TRBV5-1 and J is TRBJ1-2; TRBD1 matches at 7 bases. This CDR3 region has 14 residues. J was trimmed by 4 bases and V by 0 bases; bases with no gene match: 3. CDR1 is SGHRS, CDR2 YFSETQ, per germline. The CDR3 reads CASSLEGQSYGYTF. The CDR3, as DNA: TGCGCCAGCAGCTTGGAGGGACAGAGCTATGGCTACACCTTC. Looking up the rest from reference TRBV5-1 and TRBJ1-2 gives the full variable domain: KAGVTQTPRYLIKTRGQQVTLSCSPISGHRSVSWYQQTPGQGLQFLFEYFSETQRNKGNFPGRFSGRQFSNSRSEMNVSTLELGDSALYLCASSLEGQSYGYTFGSGTRLTVV.

This clone was detected a few times. The V and J genes are TRBV7-9 and TRBJ2-2, with 7 nucleotides matching TRBD1. This CDR3 contains 14 residues. Germline-derived CDR1 and CDR2 are SEHNR and FQNEAQ (reference sequence). J lost 6 bases, V lost 3 bases, and 4 bases had no gene match. In DNA, the CDR3 is TGTGCCAGCAGCTTGATGCAGGGGGCCGGGGAGCTGTTTTTT. It translates to CASSLMQGAGELFF.

The count of this clone is one. The gene calls are TRBV12-1 and TRBJ2-3; no DNA check was done on the table's D call, TRBD2. TRBV12-1 is a known pseudogene. The CDR3 covers 15 residues. The CDR3 region is CASSFLSGKADTQYF. CDR3 nucleotides: TGTGCCAGCAGCTTCCTTAGCGGGAAGGCAGATACGCAGTATTTT.

This chain joins TRBV18 and TRBJ2-5, with 7 bases fitting TRBD2. The V gene end was trimmed by 3 bases and the J gene end by 4 bases; junction bases not matched to a gene: 8. The CDR3 totals 15 residues. Germline V gene sequence: CDR1 KGHSH, CDR2 LQKENI. The CDR3: CASSPTSESGETQYF. The CDR3 nucleotides read TGTGCCAGCTCACCCACTAGCGAGAGTGGAGAGACCCAGTACTTC.